This T cell receptor beta chain was recorded in a study of blood T cell repertoires in COVID-19 (dated by TCRdb to the early 2020s). Background for the entire study: The collaborator samples originated in the United States, Italy and Spain and spanned the acute and convalescent phases of COVID-19. The material from the prospective study consisted of cDNA or gDNA derived from T cells, B-cell-depleted T cells, or PBMCs. The dataset comprised deeply sampled blood TCRbeta repertoires from subjects exposed to, actively infected with, or recovered from COVID-19. The repertoires were released in a freely available public database intended as a resource for research on the immune response to SARS-CoV-2. Samples were obtained from the ongoing ImmuneRACE study (first 160 participants) and from some 1,300 subjects provided by 6 global collaborators. Sample metadata almost always included a de-identified subject ID, COVID-19 status, age in years and sex. Where available, HLA class I and class II types were obtained from metadata supplied by the sample provider rather than from assay-based typing.

Participants in the prospective study were aged about 18 to 89 years, lived in 20 to 30 United States geographic areas, and enrolled through a virtual design. In the prospective study, participants were assigned to cohorts based on the clinical history participants reported in a screening survey and a study questionnaire. Exposed participants had been in contact with someone with a PCR-confirmed or clinician-diagnosed COVID-19 case within 2 weeks of study entry. Each participant in the prospective study had whole blood, serum and a nasopharyngeal or oropharyngeal swab collected by mobile phlebotomists. Prospective study participants could optionally give additional blood draws and questionnaires over a 2-month period. Before DNA extraction, prospective study blood samples were shipped either frozen or at room temperature. Regarding this clone: Its antigen is still unknown. The sample holds no much larger clone one base away, and base qualities are not on file.

The investigation overall reported the following: Clinical and demographic metadata were provided uncurated, with the amount varying by source and participant.

The immunoSEQ Assay, a bias-controlled multiplex PCR, was used to amplify TCRbeta CDR3 regions from genomic DNA. Concerning the study's data processing: The number of nucleated cells in each sample was estimated by amplification of reference gene primers within the assay. To quantify the absolute abundance of each unique TCRbeta CDR3 rearrangement, sequence reads were collapsed and filtered. For each sample, productive Simpson clonality was calculated as the square root of Simpson's diversity index across productive rearrangements. TCRdb provides this immuneACCESS table in a form limited to in-frame rearrangements. Some clones are lacking; in checked studies, under half of them reflect an unresolved V gene, and why the rest are absent is not known. Clonal size and the V and J genes are those of that table, whereas D and trimming came from the DNA. The sample contains under 250,000 clones, roughly 80% of them found a single time. Jointly, the top ten make up approximately 5% of the sample.

CDR1 and CDR2, per the germline V gene, are SGHVS and FQNEAQ. The germline ends are 23 bases apart after V is trimmed by 5 bases and J by 7 bases. Measured from the cysteine to the phenylalanine, the CDR3 is 16 residues long. The retained sequence is limited to the CDR3, 48 bases, with the frame set at the first base. The specimen was PBMCs or T cells enriched from blood (not recorded which). The sequence was obtained from a woman aged 50 to 60 who had been exposed to COVID-19. This chain is built from TRBV7-8 and TRBJ2-5; TRBD2 is perhaps the D gene, given 5 matching bases. The CDR3 loop reads CASSQAGSLGWLTQYF. The nucleotide sequence reads as follows: TGTGCCAGCAGCCAAGCTGGGAGCCTAGGATGGTTGACCCAGTACTTC.